The 4 T cell receptor beta chains reported below all come from one sample, sequenced in a study of T cells after posttransplantation cyclophosphamide. Clones were sequenced by immunoSEQ multiplex PCR, and TCRdb holds only the in-frame ones, with some missing. The sample records about 43,000 clones, about nine tenths being singletons. Treatment was busulfan-fludarabine conditioning, a marrow graft, and cyclophosphamide on days +3 and +4. Material: PBMCs, obtained 60 to 65 days after allogeneic stem cell transplant with posttransplant cyclophosphamide. The receptors stem from a male patient over 55 who received an allogeneic stem cell transplant from a related donor and was CMV-positive. Among the T cells, some may be from the graft donor.

This chain connects TRBV10-3 to TRBJ2-3, with 11 positions matching TRBD2. Germline CDR1 and CDR2: ENHRY and SYGVKD. The CDR3 is made up of 14 amino acids. With 11 bases clipped from V and 6 bases from J, the junction kept 10 bases outside the gene matches. Here the CDR3 DNA reads TGTGCCCTCGGTAGCGGGAGGGACGGGGATACGCAGTATTTT. Its translation: CALGSGRDGDTQYF.

V usage is TRBV28 and J usage is TRBJ1-1; perhaps TRBD1 as D (5 bases). The CDR3 is 16 amino acids. Germline-derived CDR1 and CDR2 are MDHEN and SYDVKM. Trimming removed 8 bases from V and 4 bases from J, with 23 bases in between. DNA of the CDR3: TGTGCCAGCCTCGGGAGGGGCGCGGGGGGGGGCACTGAAGCTTTCTTT. As protein: CASLGRGAGGGTEAFF.

On this clone itself: The junction does not match germline at one end; this may be a read error. The V call is TRBV6-5, the J call TRBJ1-3, with D unresolved. The germline V gene encodes CDR1 MNHEY and CDR2 SVGAGI. The CDR3 covers 15 residues. This CDR3 is CASSYDGGQGSTIYF. Written as DNA, the CDR3 is TGTGCCAGCAGTTACGACGGAGGGCAAGGAAGCACCATATATTTT.

The gene calls are TRBV5-1 and TRBJ2-3, with 9 bases identical to TRBD2. The germline CDR1 and CDR2 sequences are SGHRS and YFSETQ. The V and J ends lost 4 bases and 0 bases, in that order; junction bases with no gene match: 0. This CDR3 has 14 residues. The CDR3 region has the DNA TGCGCCAGCAGCGGGACTAGCAGCACAGATACGCAGTATTTT. This encodes CASSGTSSTDTQYF.